The 32 T cell receptor beta chains given below trace back to one sample, sequenced in a study of cytomegalovirus exposure and HLA in healthy donors. Amplification used 60 Vbeta primers and 13 Jbeta primers. Libraries were prepared by immunoSEQ multiplex PCR; TCRdb keeps only in-frame clonotypes and omits some of them. In all, the sample yields some 110,000 clones. The source material was PBMCs. The receptor set was obtained from a man aged 30 to 45 in good health and CMV-seronegative.

The V gene is TRBV28, the J gene TRBJ1-5; 7 nucleotides align to TRBD1. The CDR3 length is 16 residues. Germline CDR1 and CDR2: MDHEN and SYDVKM. V lost 6 bases to trimming and J lost 4 bases; unmatched junction nucleotides: 12. The CDR3 region is CASRPEGAPGNQPQHF. DNA for the CDR3: TGTGCCAGCAGACCTGAGGGGGCGCCGGGGAATCAGCCCCAGCATTTT.

The J gene is TRBJ1-1, the V gene TRBV27; D unclear. The CDR3 is 14 residues long. V lost 3 bases to trimming and J lost 1 base, with 9 bases between them. The V gene's germline CDR1 is MNHEY and CDR2 SMNVEV (reference sequence). The CDR3 region is CASSFRLGNTEAFF. CDR3 DNA sequence: TGTGCCAGCAGTTTCAGGTTAGGGAACACTGAAGCTTTCTTT.

The V call is TRBV9, the J call TRBJ2-5, with 14 bases that match TRBD2. Per the germline V gene, CDR1 is SGDLS and CDR2 is YYNGEE. The ends lost 0 bases at V and 4 bases at J; junction bases unmatched: 2. The CDR3 has 16 amino acids. The DNA for the CDR3 is TGTGCCAGCAGCGTAGGACTAGCGGGGGGGGGAGAGACCCAGTACTTC. This translates into CASSVGLAGGGETQYF.

CDR3 sequence: CASSDEGTGGNSPLHF. The CDR3, as DNA: TGTGCCAGCAGTGACGAGGGGACAGGTGGCAATTCACCCCTCCACTTT. The chain employs TRBV25-1 and TRBJ1-6; 8 nucleotides align to TRBD1. V gave up 3 bases and J gave up 7 bases; unmatched junction bases: 8. This CDR3 is 16 amino acids long. Per germline, CDR1 MGHDK and CDR2 SYGVNS.

The chain has TRBV4-1 and TRBJ1-3; no clear D gene. Germline V gene lookup returns CDR1 MGHRA and CDR2 YSYEKL. The V gene lost 0 bases and the J gene lost 3 bases, with 12 bases spanning the gap. This CDR3 comprises 16 residues. In nucleotides, the CDR3 is TGCGCCAGCAGCCAAGATGAGGCGGGCGGTGGAAACACCATATATTTT. This gives the protein CASSQDEAGGGNTIYF.

V is TRBV28 and J is TRBJ2-7; 11 bases are a match to TRBD1. Losses at the gene ends were 5 bases for V and 3 bases for J; bases not matched to a gene: 3. Per germline, CDR1 MDHEN and CDR2 SYDVKM. The CDR3 is made up of 14 amino acids. The CDR3 loop is CASSRTGGNYEQYF. CDR3 DNA: TGTGCCAGCAGTCGGACAGGGGGCAACTACGAGCAGTACTTC.

V gene TRBV7-7 combines with J gene TRBJ1-1; no clear D gene. CDR1 SSHAT and CDR2 FNYEAQ come from the germline V gene (reference sequence). The CDR3 is 13 residues long. Trimming took off 3 bases at V and 1 base at J, with 6 bases between the two ends. CDR3 DNA sequence: TGTGCCAGCAGCTTGAGACAGAACACTGAAGCTTTCTTT. Translated: CASSLRQNTEAFF. The full variable domain, with the rest looked up from reference TRBV7-7 and TRBJ1-1, is GAGVSQSPRYKVTKRGQDVTLRCDPISSHATLYWYQQALGQGPEFLTYFNYEAQPDKSGLPSDRFSAERPEGSISTLTIQRTEQRDSAMYRCASSLRQNTEAFFGQGTRLTVV.

The chain couples TRBV13 to TRBJ2-1; TRBD2 matches at 8 bases. The germline gives CDR1 PRHDT, CDR2 FYEKMQ (reference sequence). CDR3 length equals 13 residues. V lost 7 bases to trimming and J lost 9 bases; unmatched junction nucleotides: 8. CDR3 residues: CASIAGGGSEQFF. As DNA, the CDR3 is TGTGCCAGCATCGCGGGGGGAGGTTCTGAGCAGTTCTTC.

This sequence joins TRBV7-2 and TRBJ2-1; 11 bases match TRBD2. V was pared by 4 bases and J by 4 bases, with 3 bases of the junction left unmatched. Looked up from germline, CDR1 is SGHTA and CDR2 is FQGNSA. The length of the CDR3 is 15 residues. The CDR3 DNA reads TGTGCCAGCAGCTCCGGGACTAGCGGTTACAATGAGCAGTTCTTC. Protein sequence: CASSSGTSGYNEQFF.

The rearrangement uses TRBV7-2 and TRBJ1-2; D might be TRBD1 (6 bases). The germline V gene encodes CDR1 SGHTA and CDR2 FQGNSA. The CDR3 spans 13 residues. Trimming removed 4 bases at V and 8 bases at J, with 14 bases between. Here the CDR3 reads CASSYAGAKGYTF. Here the CDR3 DNA reads TGTGCCAGCAGCTACGCGGGGGCAAAAGGCTACACCTTC.

The chain links TRBV2 to TRBJ1-2; 8 bases match TRBD1. The CDR3 length is 14 residues. Per germline, CDR1 SNHLY and CDR2 FYNNEI. Trimming cost V 10 bases and J 2 bases; bases outside gene matches: 9. CDR3 DNA sequence: TGTGCCAAAGTACGGGCAGGGGGCAACTATGGCTACACCTTC. This translates into CAKVRAGGNYGYTF.

V usage is TRBV7-9 and J usage is TRBJ2-7, with a possible D match to TRBD2 (6 bases). This CDR3 has 13 residues. Looked up from germline, CDR1 is SEHNR and CDR2 is FQNEAQ (reference sequence). V lost 3 bases to trimming and J lost 6 bases, with 12 bases between them. CDR3 sequence: CASSLFGGGEQYF. CDR3 nucleotide sequence: TGTGCCAGCAGCTTGTTTGGGGGAGGCGAGCAGTACTTC.

The rearrangement joins TRBV4-3 to TRBJ2-2, with 8 positions matching TRBD1. The V gene's germline CDR1 is LGHNA and CDR2 YSLEER. The CDR3 spans 16 residues. V was clipped by 1 base and J by 6 bases; unmatched bases: 7. The CDR3 DNA reads TGCGCCAGCAGCCAAGCAGGCAGGGGGCGGGCCGGGGAGCTGTTTTTT. Protein sequence: CASSQAGRGRAGELFF.

The chain links TRBV7-9 to TRBJ2-1; the D gene is possibly TRBD2 (5 bases). The V end lost 3 bases, the J end lost 9 bases, and 12 bases lay between the germline ends. Germline V lookup: CDR1 SEHNR, CDR2 FQNEAQ (reference sequence). CDR3 length: 13 amino acids. For the CDR3, the DNA is TGTGCCAGCAGCTTCCAACTAGGAGGTGAGCAGTTCTTC. Encoded protein: CASSFQLGGEQFF.

The chain employs TRBV7-9 and TRBJ2-4; 7 nucleotides match TRBD1. Per the germline V gene, CDR1 is SEHNR and CDR2 is FQNEAQ (reference sequence). This CDR3 comprises 12 residues. The trim removed 6 bases at V and 6 bases at J, leaving 2 bases unmatched. DNA of the CDR3: TGTGCCAGCAGTTCAGGGGGAAACATTCAGTACTTC. This gives the protein CASSSGGNIQYF.

This sequence joins TRBV11-2 and TRBJ2-3; D remains ambiguous. CDR1 and CDR2 (germline): SGHAT, FQNNGV. The CDR3 is 13 amino acids. V was shortened by 2 bases and J by 4 bases, with 7 bases between the two germline ends. CDR3 nucleotide sequence: TGTGCCAGCAGCTTACGTCAGGCAGATACGCAGTATTTT. Its translation is CASSLRQADTQYF.

The rearrangement links TRBV5-4 to TRBJ1-6; a possible D gene is TRBD1 (5 bases). The V end lost 3 bases, the J end lost 7 bases, and 11 bases lay between the germline ends. Germline lookup yields CDR1 SGHNT and CDR2 YYREEE (reference sequence). This CDR3 region has 14 residues. In DNA, the CDR3 is TGTGCCAGCAGCTCCAGGGTAAACAATTCACCCCTCCACTTT. It encodes CASSSRVNNSPLHF.

This chain links TRBV7-2 with TRBJ2-5, with 7 bases aligning to TRBD2. Germline V CDR1 and CDR2: SGHTA, FQGNSA. The CDR3 runs to 12 residues. V lost 1 base and J lost 10; bases outside the gene matches: 3. CDR3 DNA: TGTGCCAGCAGCTTAGATGAGCGGGGCCAGTACTTC. This sequence encodes CASSLDERGQYF.

The rearrangement uses TRBV6-5 and TRBJ1-4; TRBD1 is a possible D gene (6 bases). This CDR3 is built from 15 residues. The V gene lost 3 bases and the J gene lost 5 bases, with 13 bases spanning the gap. Germline values: CDR1 MNHEY, CDR2 SVGAGI. This CDR3 reads CASSYMGAGNEKLFF. The DNA for the CDR3 is TGTGCCAGCAGTTATATGGGGGCCGGGAATGAAAAACTGTTTTTT.

This chain connects TRBV9 to TRBJ2-1; TRBD1 is a possible D gene (6 bases). The V end was cut by 3 bases, the J end by 6 bases, with 16 bases between. The germline gives CDR1 SGDLS, CDR2 YYNGEE. There are 15 residues in the CDR3. This CDR3 reads CASSGQQGQINEQFF. In DNA form, the CDR3 reads TGTGCCAGCAGCGGACAACAGGGACAAATCAATGAGCAGTTCTTC.

The chain links TRBV5-4 to TRBJ2-2; D unclear. V dropped 4 bases and J dropped 2 bases, with 6 bases sitting between them. CDR1 and CDR2 (germline): SGHNT, YYREEE (reference sequence). The CDR3 has 13 residues. CDR3 DNA: TGTGCCAGCAGCAGAACTAACACCGGGGAGCTGTTTTTT. Its protein is CASSRTNTGELFF.

The J gene is TRBJ1-2, the V gene TRBV7-2, with D possibly being TRBD1 (6 bases). CDR1 and CDR2 (germline): SGHTA, FQGNSA. The V end was cut by 5 bases, the J end by 2 bases, with 9 bases between. This CDR3 comprises 13 residues. CDR3 bases: TGTGCCAGCAGCCGAGACAGGAACTATGGCTACACCTTC. This translates into CASSRDRNYGYTF.

V usage is TRBV2 and J usage is TRBJ2-3, with 9 bases identical to TRBD2. The junction had 12 bases not matched to a gene; V was cut back by 8 bases and J by 3 bases. Per the germline V gene, CDR1 is SNHLY and CDR2 is FYNNEI. CDR3 length: 16 amino acids. CDR3 DNA: TGTGCCAGCGTCTCGGGGCGGGGGGGTATGACAGATACGCAGTATTTT. Translation gives CASVSGRGGMTDTQYF.

This clone is called medium-sized based on its frequency. The rearrangement uses TRBV5-4 and TRBJ1-4; 7 bases are shared with TRBD1. The CDR3 runs to 15 residues. Germline CDR1 reads SGHNT; CDR2 reads YYREEE (reference sequence). V gave up 4 bases and J gave up 8 bases; unmatched junction bases: 11. DNA for the CDR3: TGTGCCAGCAGCCCCCGACAGGGATCGGAAGAAAAACTGTTTTTT. The encoded protein is CASSPRQGSEEKLFF.

The chain uses TRBV7-2 and TRBJ1-6; 8 bases map to TRBD1. CDR3 length: 16 amino acids. Trimming cost V 2 bases and J 10 bases; bases outside gene matches: 10. Germline V gives CDR1 SGHTA, CDR2 FQGNSA. The CDR3: CASSLSAGGLWSPLHF. Here the CDR3 DNA reads TGTGCCAGCAGCTTATCGGCAGGGGGCTTGTGGTCACCCCTCCACTTT.

This chain links TRBV7-2 with TRBJ1-3; 11 nucleotides agree with TRBD1. V shed 0 bases and J 4 bases; nucleotides not matched to a gene: 2. CDR3 size: 16 residues. The germline V gene encodes CDR1 SGHTA and CDR2 FQGNSA. This CDR3 is CASSLAGQGAGNTIYF. CDR3 bases: TGTGCCAGCAGCTTAGCTGGACAGGGGGCAGGAAACACCATATATTTT. The whole variable domain, remainder taken from reference TRBV7-2 and TRBJ1-3, is GAGVSQSPSNKVTEKGKDVELRCDPISGHTALYWYRQSLGQGLEFLIYFQGNSAPDKSGLPSDRFSAERTGGSVSTLTIQRTQQEDSAVYLCASSLAGQGAGNTIYFGEGSWLTVV.

The genes are TRBV7-9 and TRBJ2-3; possibly TRBD1 for D (5 bases). The CDR3 is made up of 13 amino acids. With 8 bases removed from V and 5 bases from J, the gap between germline ends came to 14 bases. The germline V gene encodes CDR1 SEHNR and CDR2 FQNEAQ (reference sequence). The CDR3 loop reads CASGQSGKDTQYF. The CDR3 nucleotides read TGTGCCAGCGGTCAGTCAGGGAAAGATACGCAGTATTTT.

This chain connects TRBV9 to TRBJ2-7, with 9 bases matching TRBD1. V shed 1 base, J shed 3 bases, and the junction held 8 bases outside the gene matches. This CDR3 has 16 amino acids. Germline V gene data show CDR1 as SGDLS and CDR2 as YYNGEE. Here the CDR3 DNA reads TGTGCCAGCAGCGTACAAATGGGACAGGGATACTACGAGCAGTACTTC. This gives the protein CASSVQMGQGYYEQYF.

The rearrangement joins TRBV27 to TRBJ1-1, with 12 bases fitting TRBD1. Germline V gives CDR1 MNHEY, CDR2 SMNVEV (reference sequence). J was trimmed by 5 bases and V by 6 bases; bases with no gene match: 7. The CDR3 totals 15 residues. CDR3 nucleotides: TGTGCCAGCAGCCGGGACAGGGGGCGGCTTACTGAAGCTTTCTTT. Protein product: CASSRDRGRLTEAFF.

The chain links TRBV18 to TRBJ2-7; D ambiguous. The CDR3 spans 12 residues. Trimming took 6 bases from V and 3 from J, leaving 9 bases between them. Germline loops: CDR1 KGHSH, CDR2 LQKENI. In DNA, the CDR3 is TGTGCCAGCTCCACAGAGAGCTACGAGCAGTACTTC. Its protein product is CASSTESYEQYF.

The chain has TRBV30 and TRBJ2-3; tentatively, D is TRBD2 (5 bases). V lost 7 bases to trimming and J lost 1 base, with 9 bases between them. The CDR3 length is 12 residues. Germline-derived CDR1 and CDR2 are GTSNPN and SVGIG (reference sequence). The CDR3, as DNA: TGTGCCTTTATGAGGGGCACAGATACGCAGTATTTT. Its protein product is CAFMRGTDTQYF.

The chain employs TRBV27 and TRBJ2-7; the match to TRBD1 covers 8 bases. The CDR3 spans 15 residues. Germline CDR1 reads MNHEY; CDR2 reads SMNVEV (reference sequence). V lost 5 bases and J lost 0; bases outside the gene matches: 6. The CDR3 sequence: CASSTRGQGSYEQYF. The CDR3 bases are TGTGCCAGCAGTACCCGAGGACAGGGCTCCTACGAGCAGTACTTC.